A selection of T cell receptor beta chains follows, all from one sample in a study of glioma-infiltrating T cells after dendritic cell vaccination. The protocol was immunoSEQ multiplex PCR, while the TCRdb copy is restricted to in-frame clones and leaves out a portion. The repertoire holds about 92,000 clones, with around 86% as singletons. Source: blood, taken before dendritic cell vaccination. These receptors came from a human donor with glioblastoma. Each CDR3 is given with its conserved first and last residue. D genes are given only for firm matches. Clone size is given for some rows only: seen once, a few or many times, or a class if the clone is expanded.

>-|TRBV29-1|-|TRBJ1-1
TGCAGCGTTGTATCACAGGGCCGAATGAACACTGAAGCTTTCTTT
CSVVSQGRMNTEAFF
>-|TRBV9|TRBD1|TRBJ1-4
TGTGCCAGCAGCGATCCTTTAGACAGGGGGAATGAAAAACTGTTTTTT
CASSDPLDRGNEKLFF
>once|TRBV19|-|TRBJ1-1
TGTGCCAGTAGTATGGGCTCAGGCGGGGCGTCTGAAGCTTTCTTT
CASSMGSGGASEAFF
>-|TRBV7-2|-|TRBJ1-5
TGTGCCAGCAGCTTGGCAGGGGGCAATCAGCCCCAGCATTTT
CASSLAGGNQPQHF
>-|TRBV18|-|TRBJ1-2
TGTGCCAGCTCACAGGACATCTATGGCTACACCTTC
CASSQDIYGYTF
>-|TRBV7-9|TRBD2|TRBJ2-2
TGTGCCAGCAGCTTAGCGCTCGGGCTAGCGGTGAACACCGGGGAGCTGTTTTTT
CASSLALGLAVNTGELFF
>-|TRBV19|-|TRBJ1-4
TGTGCCAGTACTCCGGGGACAGAAAAACTGTTTTTT
CASTPGTEKLFF
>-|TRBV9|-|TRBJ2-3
TGTGCCAGCGGCGTAGCTGCTAGCGTTAGAGATACGCAGTATTTT
CASGVAASVRDTQYF
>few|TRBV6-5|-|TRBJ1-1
TGTGCCAGCTCCCTTAATCCGGTCCTGAACACTGAAGCTTTCTTT
CASSLNPVLNTEAFF
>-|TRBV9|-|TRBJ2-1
TGTGCCAGCAGCGTACAGGGCTACAATGAGCAGTTCTTC
CASSVQGYNEQFF
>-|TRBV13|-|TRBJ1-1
TGTGCCAGCAGCCCCTCTCGGGTCGCTGAAGCTTTCTTT
CASSPSRVAEAFF
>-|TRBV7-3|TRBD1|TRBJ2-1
TGTGCCAGCAGCTTAACACAGGGGGCTTACAATGAGCAGTTCTTC
CASSLTQGAYNEQFF
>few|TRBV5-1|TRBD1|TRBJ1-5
TGCGCCAGCAGCCCCGGACAGGTGAATCAGCCCCAGCATTTT
CASSPGQVNQPQHF
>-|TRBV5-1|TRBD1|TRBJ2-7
TGCGCCAGCAGCTCGGGACAGGGGGCCTACGAGCAGTACTTC
CASSSGQGAYEQYF
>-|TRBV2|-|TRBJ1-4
TGTGCCAGCGGATCACAGGGCGCAACTAATGAAAAACTGTTTTTT
CASGSQGATNEKLFF
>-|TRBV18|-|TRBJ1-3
TGTGCCAGCTCACCGGTGGGCAACTCTGGAAACACCATATATTTT
CASSPVGNSGNTIYF
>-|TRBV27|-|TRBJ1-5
TGTGCCAGCAGTTTATCCCAAATTAATCAGCCCCAGCATTTT
CASSLSQINQPQHF
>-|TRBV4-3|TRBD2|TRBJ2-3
TGCGCCAGCAGCCAAGAGCGGGGGGGTTCGGTCGCGCAGTATTTT
CASSQERGGSVAQYF
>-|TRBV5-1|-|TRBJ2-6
TGCGCCAGCAGCTGGGGGGACAGCGGTAGCTCTGGGGCCAACGTCCTGACTTTC
CASSWGDSGSSGANVLTF